The 3 T cell receptor beta chains reported below all come from one sample, sequenced in a study of blood T cell repertoires in COVID-19 (dated by TCRdb to 2020 to 2021). Libraries were constructed by the immunoSEQ multiplex PCR assay. What TCRdb holds here is the immuneACCESS table cut down to in-frame rearrangements. Part of the clones is not present; checked against another copy, under half of the missing clones reflect an unresolved V gene, and the others are unexplained. The sample records about 180,000 clones, just over 85% of which are singletons. The ten most abundant clones make up roughly 9% of the sample. Sample: PBMCs or T cells enriched from blood (not recorded which). These receptors were taken from a woman between 18 and 29 years old who had recovered from COVID-19.

The chain links TRBV28 to TRBJ1-2, with 8 bases identical to TRBD1. Trimming at V came to 6 bases and at J to 8 bases, leaving 11 bases not matched to a gene. Germline V CDR1 and CDR2: MDHEN, SYDVKM. The CDR3 covers 14 residues. CDR3 residues: CASSWDRSNGGYTF. CDR3 sequence (DNA): TGTGCCAGCAGCTGGGACAGGTCGAATGGCGGCTACACCTTC.

The V and J genes are TRBV9 and TRBJ2-7, with D possibly TRBD2 on 6 matching bases. Trimming shortened V by 0 bases and J by 2 bases, and 12 bases separated the two germline ends. This CDR3 is 15 amino acids long. The germline gives CDR1 SGDLS, CDR2 YYNGEE. The CDR3: CASSVGIAEAYEQYF. CDR3 DNA: TGTGCCAGCAGCGTAGGAATAGCGGAAGCCTACGAGCAGTACTTC.

The chain employs TRBV30 and TRBJ1-3; the match to TRBD1 covers 8 bases. The J segment lost 5 bases and the V segment lost 5 bases, leaving 8 bases of the junction unmatched. Germline lookup yields CDR1 GTSNPN and CDR2 SVGIG (reference sequence). The CDR3 has 14 residues. CDR3 loop: CAWGTGGQRNTIYF. The CDR3 coding sequence is TGTGCCTGGGGAACAGGGGGGCAAAGAAACACCATATATTTT.